These T cell receptor beta chains were read from a single sample in a study of OX40 agonist ivuxolimab in advanced cancers. The table came from immunoSEQ multiplex PCR; TCRdb's copy has only in-frame clones and leaves some out. The sample includes about 36,000 clones, around 77% of them seen just once. This material consisted of CD4+ or CD8+ T cells sorted from blood, taken in a trial of the OX40 agonist ivuxolimab. These receptors came from an adult with an advanced solid tumor such as melanoma, head and neck, liver or kidney cancer. The conserved cysteine and the conserved F or W are not part of the CDR3 here. Only part of the rows carry a size: once, few, many, or a class if the clone is expanded.

J: TRBJ2-7
size: -
V: TRBV11-3
CDR3: ASSLAQGGSYEQY

J: TRBJ2-1
size: few
V: TRBV28
CDR3: ASSGSSNEQF

J: TRBJ1-4
size: -
V: TRBV2
CDR3: VSSDSGGTNEKLF

J: TRBJ2-1
size: -
V: TRBV19
CDR3: ASSIQGSIYNEQF

J: TRBJ2-7
size: -
V: TRBV28
CDR3: ASTPGLGFIEQY

J: TRBJ2-3
size: -
V: TRBV4-1
CDR3: ASSPGQGADTQY

J: TRBJ2-1
size: -
V: TRBV6-6
CDR3: ASMRAVGIYNEQF

J: TRBJ1-5
size: once
V: TRBV6-1
CDR3: ASSERVPGRGPPVPQH

J: TRBJ1-1
size: few
V: TRBV30
CDR3: AWSVGQGGNTEAF

J: TRBJ2-1
size: once
V: TRBV12-5
CDR3: ASGMTVGYNEQF

J: TRBJ2-7
size: -
V: TRBV19
CDR3: ASRWTATAYEQY

J: TRBJ2-7
size: -
V: TRBV23-1
CDR3: ASGLRPARLSYEQY

J: TRBJ2-7
size: few
V: TRBV7-9
CDR3: ASSHTAYEQY

J: TRBJ1-1
size: -
V: TRBV27
CDR3: ASSRGGNTEAF

J: TRBJ2-3
size: -
V: TRBV29-1
CDR3: SVEGGRQEVRTDTQY

J: TRBJ1-2
size: -
V: TRBV4-3
CDR3: ASSQGTGWNYGYT

J: TRBJ2-1
size: -
V: TRBV7-2
CDR3: ASSPRQGAIYNEQF

J: TRBJ2-2
size: -
V: TRBV27
CDR3: ASSFNTGELF

J: TRBJ2-5
size: few
V: TRBV9
CDR3: ASRKGAGLQETQY

J: TRBJ2-5
size: -
V: TRBV27
CDR3: ASSPNGLAGVETQY

J: TRBJ2-1
size: -
V: TRBV19
CDR3: ASSPGSPNEQF

J: TRBJ2-3
size: -
V: TRBV6-5
CDR3: ASSYSTTAHTQY

J: TRBJ2-1
size: -
V: TRBV28
CDR3: ASRKQGSYNEQF

J: TRBJ1-1
size: -
V: TRBV7-9
CDR3: ASSPATAMNTEAF

J: TRBJ1-1
size: -
V: TRBV30
CDR3: AWSTGGGEAF

J: TRBJ2-1
size: -
V: TRBV10-3
CDR3: AISELGGTTNEQF

J: TRBJ2-2
size: few
V: TRBV7-8
CDR3: ATDRGASGGTGELF

J: TRBJ2-4
size: -
V: TRBV27
CDR3: ASSLGLAKNIQY

J: TRBJ2-3
size: -
V: TRBV7-2
CDR3: ASSLALAGGQDTQY

J: TRBJ2-7
size: -
V: TRBV28
CDR3: ASSFSAGTYEQY

J: TRBJ2-1
size: -
V: TRBV6-1
CDR3: ASSDVAGVGDEQF

J: TRBJ2-5
size: -
V: TRBV25-1
CDR3: ASQAQGMWETQY

J: TRBJ1-1
size: -
V: TRBV4-1
CDR3: ASSQDRFTEAF

J: TRBJ1-1
size: many
V: TRBV28
CDR3: ASRSVRFTEAF

J: TRBJ1-1
size: -
V: TRBV28
CDR3: ASSSLHTGVVDTEAF

J: TRBJ2-2
size: -
V: TRBV6-4
CDR3: ASRGTDTGELF

J: TRBJ2-7
size: once
V: TRBV30
CDR3: AWSGTDASEQY

J: TRBJ2-7
size: -
V: TRBV15
CDR3: ATSRDVASYFEQY

J: TRBJ2-7
size: -
V: TRBV19
CDR3: ASSPDLRDRGYEQY

J: TRBJ1-1
size: -
V: TRBV5-1
CDR3: ASSSGQYITEAF

J: TRBJ1-2
size: -
V: TRBV30
CDR3: AWSVLGFYVGYT

J: TRBJ2-3
size: -
V: TRBV7-3
CDR3: ASSIQAGFRDTQY

J: TRBJ1-2
size: -
V: TRBV29-1
CDR3: SVDSRQGAGYGYT

J: TRBJ2-7
size: -
V: TRBV30
CDR3: AWSFGGGEQY

J: TRBJ2-1
size: -
V: TRBV27
CDR3: ASSLNPNGNEQF

J: TRBJ2-6
size: -
V: TRBV30
CDR3: ALCKSSGANVLT

J: TRBJ2-5
size: -
V: TRBV4-1
CDR3: ASSQVEAKTQY

J: TRBJ2-1
size: -
V: TRBV6-5
CDR3: ASRTGGEQF

J: TRBJ2-7
size: -
V: TRBV5-6
CDR3: ASSFGTAYEQY

J: TRBJ2-7
size: medium-sized
V: TRBV7-6
CDR3: ASSFGAGDRYEQY

J: TRBJ2-1
size: -
V: TRBV7-6
CDR3: ASSVLAGGNEQF

J: TRBJ2-1
size: -
V: TRBV11-2
CDR3: ASSFTGGGNNEQF

J: TRBJ2-7
size: -
V: TRBV11-2
CDR3: ASSLVTTYEQY

J: TRBJ1-4
size: -
V: TRBV5-1
CDR3: ASSFQGATNEKLF